These 25 T cell receptor beta chains share one sample of origin, sequenced in a study of blood T cell repertoires in COVID-19. Sequencing used immunoSEQ multiplex PCR; TCRdb keeps in-frame clones, though not all of them. The data hold around 300,000 clones, with about 80% observed a single time. Sequencing was done on a sample of peripheral blood. Receptor source: a woman in her fifties or sixties who had recovered from COVID-19.

The gene calls are TRBV3-1 (or the pseudogene TRBV3-2) and TRBJ2-7; the D is unclear. This CDR3 has 11 residues. Trimming removed 0 bases from V and 7 bases from J, with 4 bases in between. Germline-derived CDR1 and CDR2 are LGHDT and YNNKEL (reference sequence). In nucleotides, the CDR3 is TGTGCCAGCAGCCAAGATCGGGAGCAGTACTTC. It translates to CASSQDREQYF.

The chain has TRBV6-5 and TRBJ2-7, with TRBD1 matching 7 bases. The CDR3 length is 14 residues. The V and J ends lost 7 bases and 0 bases, in that order; junction bases with no gene match: 6. Germline V lookup: CDR1 MNHEY, CDR2 SVGAGI. The CDR3 nucleotides read TGTGCCAGCAAATTGGACAGGAGCTCCTACGAGCAGTACTTC. Amino acid sequence: CASKLDRSSYEQYF.

This chain uses TRBV7-2 with TRBJ2-1, with a weak D call TRBD1 (5 bases). The CDR3 contains 15 residues. Trimming pared 6 bases from V and 3 bases from J, leaving 15 bases between. The germline V gene has CDR1 SGHTA and CDR2 FQGNSA. CDR3 DNA sequence: TGTGCCAGCAGACCCCCCTCAGGGTTCTACAATGAGCAGTTCTTC. It specifies CASRPPSGFYNEQFF. Based on the CDR3 plus reference TRBV7-2 and TRBJ2-1, the full variable domain is GAGVSQSPSNKVTEKGKDVELRCDPISGHTALYWYRQSLGQGLEFLIYFQGNSAPDKSGLPSDRFSAERTGGSVSTLTIQRTQQEDSAVYLCASRPPSGFYNEQFFGPGTRLTVL.

The V and J genes are TRBV4-1 and TRBJ2-7; 11 bases line up with TRBD2. Trimming took 3 bases from V and 4 from J; bases not matched to a gene: 5. This CDR3 contains 15 residues. Germline values: CDR1 MGHRA, CDR2 YSYEKL. CDR3 nucleotide sequence: TGCGCCAGCAGCCAGAATAGCGGGAGGGTGTACGAGCAGTACTTC. Amino acids: CASSQNSGRVYEQYF.

The chain carries TRBV4-2 and TRBJ2-3; 9 nucleotides agree with TRBD1. Germline loops: CDR1 LGHNA, CDR2 YNFKEQ. The CDR3 length is 15 residues. V lost 3 bases and J lost 5; bases outside the gene matches: 6. The CDR3 DNA is TGTGCCAGCAGCCAGAACAGGGGGCGTAGAGATACGCAGTATTTT. It translates to CASSQNRGRRDTQYF.

The V and J genes are TRBV6-2 or TRBV6-3 and TRBJ2-5; TRBD2 is a possible D gene (7 bases). Germline V gives CDR1 MNHEY, CDR2 SVGEGT. The length of the CDR3 is 15 residues. V was cut by 2 bases and J by 5 bases, with 15 bases left in between. The CDR3 region is CASSYRGAEIETQYF. In nucleotides, the CDR3 is TGTGCCAGCAGTTACCGGGGGGCGGAGATCGAGACCCAGTACTTC.

The rearrangement joins TRBV15 to TRBJ2-3; D is perhaps TRBD2 (5 bases). Germline V gene sequence: CDR1 LNHNV, CDR2 YYDKDF (reference sequence). Trimming removed 3 bases from V and 5 bases from J, with 18 bases in between. This CDR3 has 16 residues. The CDR3 bases are TGTGCCACCAGCAGGTCGGGCGGGTCCCGGCAAGATACGCAGTATTTT. As protein: CATSRSGGSRQDTQYF.

CDR3 nucleotide sequence: TGCGCCAGCCTCCGTATACAGGGGGCCACCGAGCAGTACTTC. Amino acids: CASLRIQGATEQYF. V is TRBV5-1 and J is TRBJ2-7; 9 nucleotides agree with TRBD1. V was clipped by 7 bases and J by 6 bases; unmatched bases: 11. Germline assignment: CDR1 SGHRS and CDR2 YFSETQ. The CDR3 extends over 14 amino acids.

The gene calls are TRBV19 and TRBJ1-1; D is perhaps TRBD1 (5 bases). V was pared by 2 bases and J by 1 base, with 11 bases between. Germline CDR1 reads LNHDA; CDR2 reads SQIVND (reference sequence). The CDR3 loop spans 15 amino acids. The CDR3 bases are TGTGCCAGTAGTATATCGACAGCTGGGAACACTGAAGCTTTCTTT. Protein product: CASSISTAGNTEAFF. Filled out from reference TRBV19 and TRBJ1-1, the complete variable domain reads DGGITQSPKYLFRKEGQNVTLSCEQNLNHDAMYWYRQDPGQGLRLIYYSQIVNDFQKGDIAEGYSVSREKKESFPLTVTSAQKNPTAFYLCASSISTAGNTEAFFGQGTRLTVV.

This chain connects TRBV29-1 to TRBJ2-7; TRBD1 agrees at 8 bases. The CDR3 contains 14 residues. The junction had 3 bases not matched to a gene; V was cut back by 0 bases and J by 2 bases. Germline V lookup: CDR1 SQVTM, CDR2 ANQGSEA. The DNA for the CDR3 is TGCAGCGTTGAAGATGGGACAGGCACCTACGAGCAGTACTTC. This gives the protein CSVEDGTGTYEQYF.

The chain couples TRBV28 to TRBJ2-1; D is perhaps TRBD2 (6 bases). The CDR3 is 16 residues long. Looked up from germline, CDR1 is MDHEN and CDR2 is SYDVKM. The ends were cut back, 2 bases at V and 4 bases at J, with 15 bases in the middle. Here the CDR3 DNA reads TGTGCCAGCAGTTTACGGGACTCAGTAATATACAATGAGCAGTTCTTC. Encoded protein: CASSLRDSVIYNEQFF. Full variable domain (remainder filled in from reference TRBV28 and TRBJ2-1): DVKVTQSSRYLVKRTGEKVFLECVQDMDHENMFWYRQDPGLGLRLIYFSYDVKMKEKGDIPEGYSVSREKKERFSLILESASTNQTSMYLCASSLRDSVIYNEQFFGPGTRLTVL.

This clone turned up a few times. The chain recombines TRBV5-1 with TRBJ2-7, with a weak D call TRBD2 (6 bases). Germline CDR1 and CDR2: SGHRS and YFSETQ. The V end lost 7 bases, the J end lost 0 bases, and 11 bases lay between the germline ends. This CDR3 has 13 amino acids. This CDR3 is CASGGGDSYEQYF. Here the CDR3 DNA reads TGCGCCAGCGGGGGAGGAGACTCCTACGAGCAGTACTTC.

This chain joins TRBV18 and TRBJ2-1, with no clear D. The germline CDR1 and CDR2 sequences are KGHSH and LQKENI. There are 11 residues in the CDR3. With 5 bases removed from V and 9 bases from J, the gap between germline ends came to 8 bases. CDR3 protein: CASSEAGEQFF. CDR3 in DNA: TGTGCCAGCTCAGAAGCCGGTGAGCAGTTCTTC.

Only one count was recorded for this clone. This sequence joins TRBV14 and TRBJ1-4; possibly TRBD1 for D (5 bases). Trimming removed 3 bases from V and 10 bases from J, with 18 bases in between. Germline lookup yields CDR1 SGHDN and CDR2 FVKESK. The CDR3 consists of 15 residues. The CDR3 sequence: CASSHFGQGRGKLFF. Here the CDR3 DNA reads TGTGCCAGCAGCCATTTCGGGCAGGGCAGAGGAAAACTGTTTTTT.

This sequence joins TRBV5-1 and TRBJ1-2; TRBD1 might be the D (5 bases). Germline CDR1 SGHRS, CDR2 YFSETQ. Trimming shortened V by 0 bases and J by 2 bases, and 11 bases separated the two germline ends. This CDR3 region has 15 residues. CDR3 loop: CASSLVGRANYGYTF. The CDR3 DNA is TGCGCCAGCAGCTTGGTGGGCAGGGCAAACTATGGCTACACCTTC.

The chain has TRBV11-2 and TRBJ2-3; 10 bases match TRBD2. V was clipped by 6 bases and J by 3 bases; unmatched bases: 9. The CDR3 runs 16 residues. Germline V gene lookup returns CDR1 SGHAT and CDR2 FQNNGV. The CDR3: CASRSLAGGRTDTQYF. The CDR3 DNA sequence: TGTGCCAGCAGATCATTAGCGGGGGGTAGGACAGATACGCAGTATTTT.

The chain joins TRBV6-6 to TRBJ1-4; the D gene is possibly TRBD1 (6 bases). With 4 bases removed from V and 17 bases from J, the gap between germline ends came to 14 bases. Germline V gene data show CDR1 as MNHNY and CDR2 as SVGAGI (reference sequence). CDR3 length: 11 amino acids. The CDR3 region is CASSSRGRIFF. DNA of the CDR3: TGTGCCAGCAGTTCCAGGGGTAGGATATTTTTT.

This clone was recorded only once. This chain uses TRBV7-2 with TRBJ2-7; weak D call: TRBD2 (6 bases). V shed 5 bases and J shed 4 bases, with 18 bases lying between them. This CDR3 spans 15 amino acids. CDR1 and CDR2 from the germline V gene are SGHTA and FQGNSA. The CDR3 sequence is CASSPGGWGFYEQYF. The CDR3, as DNA: TGTGCCAGCAGCCCCGGGGGTTGGGGGTTTTACGAGCAGTACTTC.

The CDR3 nucleotides read TGTGCTAGCCGGTTGGAGGGGAACACTGAAGCTTTCTTT. Translating gives CASRLEGNTEAFF. This chain joins TRBV12-5 and TRBJ1-1; D is undetermined. Trimming shortened V by 9 bases and J by 1 base, and 12 bases separated the two germline ends. Germline CDR1 LGHNT, CDR2 FRNRAP. The CDR3 is 13 amino acids.

This chain joins TRBV7-2 and TRBJ1-3, with 8 bases fitting TRBD1. Germline V gene lookup returns CDR1 SGHTA and CDR2 FQGNSA. This CDR3 spans 15 amino acids. V gave up 4 bases and J gave up 3 bases; unmatched junction bases: 5. This CDR3 is CASSSTGGGGNTIYF. CDR3 DNA sequence: TGTGCCAGCAGCTCAACAGGGGGTGGTGGAAACACCATATATTTT. Based on the CDR3 plus reference TRBV7-2 and TRBJ1-3, the full variable domain is GAGVSQSPSNKVTEKGKDVELRCDPISGHTALYWYRQSLGQGLEFLIYFQGNSAPDKSGLPSDRFSAERTGGSVSTLTIQRTQQEDSAVYLCASSSTGGGGNTIYFGEGSWLTVV.

J is TRBJ1-6 and V is TRBV5-4; TRBD1 matches 7 bases. The germline gives CDR1 SGHNT, CDR2 YYREEE (reference sequence). The CDR3 extends over 14 amino acids. Trimming at V came to 5 bases and at J to 7 bases, leaving 6 bases not matched to a gene. CDR3 loop: CASRPQGTNSPLHF. The CDR3 nucleotides read TGTGCCAGCAGGCCACAGGGGACCAATTCACCCCTCCACTTT. Drawing the rest from reference TRBV5-4 and TRBJ1-6, the complete variable domain is ETGVTQSPTHLIKTRGQQVTLRCSSQSGHNTVSWYQQALGQGPQFIFQYYREEENGRGNFPPRFSGLQFPNYSSELNVNALELDDSALYLCASRPQGTNSPLHFGNGTRLTVT.

The V gene is TRBV28, the J gene TRBJ2-7, with TRBD1 matching over 7 bases. The junction had 16 bases not matched to a gene; V was cut back by 10 bases and J by 1 base. The CDR3 is made up of 16 amino acids. Germline V gene data show CDR1 as MDHEN and CDR2 as SYDVKM. The CDR3 region has the DNA TGTGCCACTACGCGACAGGGTCAGGATAGTTCCTACGAGCAGTACTTC. Translated, it gives CATTRQGQDSSYEQYF.

The V call is TRBV7-9, the J call TRBJ2-1, with D maybe TRBD2 (5 bases). V dropped 3 bases and J dropped 9 bases, with 9 bases sitting between them. The CDR3 spans 12 residues. Germline V lookup: CDR1 SEHNR, CDR2 FQNEAQ (reference sequence). The CDR3 region has the DNA TGTGCCAGCAGCTTTCCCGGAGGTGAGCAGTTCTTC. Translation gives CASSFPGGEQFF.

The chain links TRBV28 to TRBJ1-2, with D maybe TRBD1 (6 bases). V gave up 8 bases and J gave up 4 bases, with 14 bases separating them. This CDR3 is 13 amino acids long. Germline CDR1 MDHEN, CDR2 SYDVKM. For the CDR3, the DNA is TGTGCCAGCGGTCAGGGGAATGTCTATGGCTACACCTTC. Translating it yields CASGQGNVYGYTF.

J is TRBJ2-1 and V is TRBV19; D possibly corresponds to TRBD1 (6 bases). The CDR3 has 17 residues. The V gene's germline CDR1 is LNHDA and CDR2 SQIVND (reference sequence). Trimming took 4 bases from V and 4 from J, leaving 20 bases between them. The DNA for the CDR3 is TGTGCCAGTAGTACTCCCCTACTGGCGGACAGATACAATGAGCAGTTCTTC. Protein product: CASSTPLLADRYNEQFF.